These T cell receptor beta chains were read from a single sample in a study of PD-1 blockade in classical Hodgkin lymphoma. Sequencing was performed with immunoSEQ multiplex PCR; in TCRdb, only in-frame clones are kept and a portion is missing. The table includes roughly 81,000 clones, 92% detected once. Sequencing was performed on peripheral blood mononuclear cells (PBMCs), taken before the second cycle of nivolumab. Receptors were obtained from a human donor with classical Hodgkin lymphoma. CDR3s include the opening cysteine and the closing phenylalanine or tryptophan. D genes are given only for firm matches. For some rows the clone size is stated as once, few or many, or as a class when expanded; others skip it.

clone_size: NA; v_call: TRBV11-2; d_call: NA; j_call: TRBJ2-3; cdr3_nt: TGTGCCAGCAGCACACCCCGGTCTCCTAGGGCAGATACGCAGTATTTT; cdr3_aa: CASSTPRSPRADTQYF
clone_size: NA; v_call: TRBV12-1; d_call: NA; j_call: TRBJ2-3; cdr3_nt: TGTGCCAGCGGACCGCCTCTCGGGGGTTGCGGGAGGGAGAAAGATACGCAGTATTTT; cdr3_aa: CASGPPLGGCGREKDTQYF
clone_size: once; v_call: TRBV29-1; d_call: NA; j_call: TRBJ1-1; cdr3_nt: TGCAGCGTTGAATGGGGATACTTT; cdr3_aa: CSVEWGYF
clone_size: NA; v_call: TRBV28; d_call: NA; j_call: TRBJ1-2; cdr3_nt: TGTGCCAGCCTTCCCTTGAACCTCTATGGCTACACCTTC; cdr3_aa: CASLPLNLYGYTF
clone_size: NA; v_call: TRBV25-1; d_call: TRBD1; j_call: TRBJ2-7; cdr3_nt: TGTGCCAGCAGGGGCCCGGGACAGTTTTACGAGCAGTACTTC; cdr3_aa: CASRGPGQFYEQYF
clone_size: once; v_call: TRBV28; d_call: NA; j_call: TRBJ1-4; cdr3_nt: TGTGCCAGCAGTACCTCGGTCGGGTCTACTAATGAAAAACTGTTTTTT; cdr3_aa: CASSTSVGSTNEKLFF
clone_size: NA; v_call: TRBV7-6; d_call: NA; j_call: TRBJ1-3; cdr3_nt: TGTGCCAGCAGCTTAGTTCCGAGCTCTGGAAACACCATATATTTT; cdr3_aa: CASSLVPSSGNTIYF
clone_size: NA; v_call: TRBV4-1; d_call: NA; j_call: TRBJ2-3; cdr3_nt: TGCGCCAGCAGCCAAGATCTGTTTATGGGGGATACGCAGTATTTT; cdr3_aa: CASSQDLFMGDTQYF
clone_size: NA; v_call: TRBV29-1; d_call: NA; j_call: TRBJ2-3; cdr3_nt: TGCAGCGTTGAAGAAGGGGGTGATACGCAGTATTTT; cdr3_aa: CSVEEGGDTQYF
clone_size: NA; v_call: TRBV11-2; d_call: NA; j_call: TRBJ1-5; cdr3_nt: TGTGCCAGCAAGATTACTTATAGCAATCAGCCCCAGCATTTT; cdr3_aa: CASKITYSNQPQHF
clone_size: NA; v_call: TRBV30; d_call: TRBD1; j_call: TRBJ2-1; cdr3_nt: TGTGCCTGGTATTACTGGACAGGGTACAATGAGCAGTTCTTC; cdr3_aa: CAWYYWTGYNEQFF
clone_size: NA; v_call: TRBV27; d_call: TRBD2; j_call: TRBJ2-7; cdr3_nt: TGTGCCAGCAGCCAACGGACTAGCGTTTCCTACGAGCAGTACTTC; cdr3_aa: CASSQRTSVSYEQYF
clone_size: once; v_call: TRBV7-9; d_call: NA; j_call: TRBJ1-2; cdr3_nt: TGTGCCAGCAGCCGCACAGGAAGCCTTGGGTATGGCTACACCTTC; cdr3_aa: CASSRTGSLGYGYTF
clone_size: NA; v_call: TRBV29-1; d_call: NA; j_call: TRBJ2-5; cdr3_nt: TGCAGCGTTGAGATAAAAGTACAAGAGACCCAGTACTTC; cdr3_aa: CSVEIKVQETQYF
clone_size: NA; v_call: TRBV5-4; d_call: NA; j_call: TRBJ2-1; cdr3_nt: TGTGCCAGCGGGGCTTCTTCCTACAATGAGCAGTTCTTC; cdr3_aa: CASGASSYNEQFF
clone_size: NA; v_call: TRBV28; d_call: TRBD1; j_call: TRBJ2-7; cdr3_nt: TGTGCCAGCAGTTTAAGGGGCGGGACAGGAACTTTGAAGCAGTACTTC; cdr3_aa: CASSLRGGTGTLKQYF
clone_size: NA; v_call: TRBV7-9; d_call: NA; j_call: TRBJ2-7; cdr3_nt: TGTGCCAGCAGCTTTCCAGGGGAAGTCCGGTACTTC; cdr3_aa: CASSFPGEVRYF
clone_size: once; v_call: TRBV5-6; d_call: NA; j_call: TRBJ2-1; cdr3_nt: TGTGCCAGCAGCTCGTGGGTAGGGACATATAACCAGCAGTTCTTC; cdr3_aa: CASSSWVGTYNQQFF